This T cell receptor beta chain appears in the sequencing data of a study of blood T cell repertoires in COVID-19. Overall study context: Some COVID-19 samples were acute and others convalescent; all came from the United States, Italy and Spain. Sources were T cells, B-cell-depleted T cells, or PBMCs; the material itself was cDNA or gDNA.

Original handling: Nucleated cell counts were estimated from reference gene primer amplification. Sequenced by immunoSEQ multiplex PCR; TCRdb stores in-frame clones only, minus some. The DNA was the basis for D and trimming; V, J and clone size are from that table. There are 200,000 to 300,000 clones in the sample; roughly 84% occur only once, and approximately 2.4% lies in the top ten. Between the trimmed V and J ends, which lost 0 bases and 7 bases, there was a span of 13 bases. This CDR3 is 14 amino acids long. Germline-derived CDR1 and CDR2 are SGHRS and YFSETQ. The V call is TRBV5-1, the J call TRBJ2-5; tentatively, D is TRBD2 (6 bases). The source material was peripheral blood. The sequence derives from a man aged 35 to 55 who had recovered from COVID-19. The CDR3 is CASSLDSGPGTQYF. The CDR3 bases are TGCGCCAGCAGCTTGGATAGCGGCCCGGGGACCCAGTACTTC.